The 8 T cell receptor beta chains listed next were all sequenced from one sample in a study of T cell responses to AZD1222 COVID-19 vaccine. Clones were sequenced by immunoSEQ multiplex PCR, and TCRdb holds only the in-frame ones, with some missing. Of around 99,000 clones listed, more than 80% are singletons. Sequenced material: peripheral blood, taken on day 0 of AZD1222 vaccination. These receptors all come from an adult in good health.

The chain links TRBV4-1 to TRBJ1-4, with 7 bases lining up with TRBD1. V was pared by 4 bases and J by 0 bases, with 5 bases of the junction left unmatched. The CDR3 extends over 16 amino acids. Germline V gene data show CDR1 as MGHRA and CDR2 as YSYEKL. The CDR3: CASSPGQATTNEKLFF. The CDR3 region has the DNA TGCGCCAGCAGCCCAGGACAGGCGACAACTAATGAAAAACTGTTTTTT.

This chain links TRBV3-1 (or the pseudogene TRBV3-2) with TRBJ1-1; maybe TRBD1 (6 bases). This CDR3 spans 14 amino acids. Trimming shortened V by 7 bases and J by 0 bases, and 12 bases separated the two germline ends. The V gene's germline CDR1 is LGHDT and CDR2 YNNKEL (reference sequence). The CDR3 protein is CASTGGRMNTEAFF. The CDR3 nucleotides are TGTGCCAGCACGGGGGGCAGAATGAACACTGAAGCTTTCTTT.

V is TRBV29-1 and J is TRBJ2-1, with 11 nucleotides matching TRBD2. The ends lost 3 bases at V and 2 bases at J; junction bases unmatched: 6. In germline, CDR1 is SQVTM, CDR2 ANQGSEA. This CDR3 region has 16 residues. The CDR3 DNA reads TGCAGCGTTGAGGGACTAGCGGTCCTTACCTACAATGAGCAGTTCTTC. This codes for CSVEGLAVLTYNEQFF.

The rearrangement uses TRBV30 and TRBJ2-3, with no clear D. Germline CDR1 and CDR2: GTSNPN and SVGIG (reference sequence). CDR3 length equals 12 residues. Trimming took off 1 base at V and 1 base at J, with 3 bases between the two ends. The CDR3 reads CAWSGGTDTQYF. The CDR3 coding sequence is TGTGCCTGGAGTGGCGGCACAGATACGCAGTATTTT.

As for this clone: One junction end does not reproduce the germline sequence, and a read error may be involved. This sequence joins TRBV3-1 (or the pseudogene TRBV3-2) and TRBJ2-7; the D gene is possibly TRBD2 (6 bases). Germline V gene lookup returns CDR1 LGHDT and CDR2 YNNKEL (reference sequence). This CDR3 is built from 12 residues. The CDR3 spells CASSQELGGHHF. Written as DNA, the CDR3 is TGTGCCAGCAGCCAAGAGTTGGGGGGTCACCACTTC.

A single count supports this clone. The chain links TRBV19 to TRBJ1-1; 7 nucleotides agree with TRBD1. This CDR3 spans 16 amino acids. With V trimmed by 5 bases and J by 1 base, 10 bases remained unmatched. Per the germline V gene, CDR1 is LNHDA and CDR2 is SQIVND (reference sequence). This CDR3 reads CASSAASTGRNTEAFF. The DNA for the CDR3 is TGTGCCAGTAGTGCGGCCTCGACAGGGCGGAACACTGAAGCTTTCTTT.

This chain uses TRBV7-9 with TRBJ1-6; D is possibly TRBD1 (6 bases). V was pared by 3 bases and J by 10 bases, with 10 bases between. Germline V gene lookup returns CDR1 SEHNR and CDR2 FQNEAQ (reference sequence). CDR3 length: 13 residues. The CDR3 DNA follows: TGTGCCAGCAGCTTTGGGGGGCAATCACCCCTCCACTTT. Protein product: CASSFGGQSPLHF.

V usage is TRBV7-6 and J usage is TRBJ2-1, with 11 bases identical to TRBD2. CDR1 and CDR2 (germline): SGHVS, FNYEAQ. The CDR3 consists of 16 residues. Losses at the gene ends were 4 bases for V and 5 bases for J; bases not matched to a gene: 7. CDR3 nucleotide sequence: TGTGCCAGCAGCTCCTGGACTAGCGGGCCCAACAATGAGCAGTTCTTC. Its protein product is CASSSWTSGPNNEQFF.